The clone carrying this TCR beta chain was seen ten or more times. This entry is derived from a study of regulatory T cells in long-lasting Graves disease. Arm-PCR of CDR3 regions and iRepertoire HTBI primers were used to build TCR beta libraries. TCRdb re-called the multiplex PCR reads with MiXCR, one entry per CDR3 protein. The sample has about 240,000 distinct CDR3 sequences, 20% to 25% seen once; the top ten hold approximately 15%. Time point denoted: newly diagnosed GD, antithyroid drugs for less than 3 months. The TCR library was prepared using RNA isolated from PBMCs. The sequencing used peripheral blood mononuclear cells (PBMCs), collected at new diagnosis, from a patient treated with antithyroid drugs. The receptor comes from a female donor with Graves disease.

In nucleotides, the CDR3 is TGTGCCAGCAGTGAATCTGGGGTGGCACCCCTCCACTTT. The encoded protein is CASSESGVAPLHF. This chain links TRBV2 with TRBJ1-6; D gene uncertain. Trimming removed 2 bases at V and 11 bases at J, with 10 bases between. The CDR3 is 13 residues long. The germline CDR1 and CDR2 sequences are SNHLY and FYNNEI.